These T cell receptor beta chains were read from a single sample in a study of blood T cell repertoires in COVID-19. Profiling relied on immunoSEQ multiplex PCR, and the TCRdb table lists in-frame clones only, not all of them. The sample yields tens of thousands of clones, about 80% seen once. The sequenced sample was peripheral blood. Source of these receptors: a man aged 30 to 39 with COVID-19, enrolled during active disease. Each CDR3 is given with its conserved first and last residue. The D gene is left open where the match is weak. A clone size is listed for some rows: how often the clone was seen (once, few, many), or a class if it is expanded.

cdr3_length | j_call | d_call | v_call | clone_size | cdr3_nt | cdr3_aa
12 | TRBJ2-3 | . | TRBV28 | . | TGTGCCTGGGCCAGGGATCCTAATACGCAGTATTTT | CAWARDPNTQYF
13 | TRBJ2-7 | . | TRBV12-3/TRBV12-4 | . | TGTGCCAGCAGTTTGGGCCCAGCCTACGAGCAGTACTTC | CASSLGPAYEQYF
13 | TRBJ1-1 | . | TRBV11-2 | . | TGTGCCAGCAGCTTCGGACAGATCACTGAAGCTTTCTTT | CASSFGQITEAFF
15 | TRBJ1-5 | TRBD1 | TRBV30 | few | TGTGCCTGGAACCCACAGGGGAATAGCAATCAGCCCCAGCATTTT | CAWNPQGNSNQPQHF
15 | TRBJ2-1 | . | TRBV6-2/TRBV6-3 | . | TGTGCCAGCAGTTACTCGGAGGGGGCGTACAATGAGCAGTTCTTC | CASSYSEGAYNEQFF
16 | TRBJ2-1 | . | TRBV28 | . | TGTGCCAGCACCCTGACTGAGGGGGGGGAAAACAATGAGCAGTTCTTC | CASTLTEGGENNEQFF
15 | TRBJ2-7 | . | TRBV5-4 | . | TGTGCCAGCAGCTTCGGGACTCCCCCCTCCTACGAGCAGTACTTC | CASSFGTPPSYEQYF
15 | TRBJ1-1 | TRBD1 | TRBV19 | . | TGTGCCAGTAGTCTCCGGACACAGGGGGCCACTGAAGCTTTCTTT | CASSLRTQGATEAFF
15 | TRBJ1-1 | . | TRBV5-6 | . | TGTGCCAGCAGCTTGCGCCGAAGCATGAACACTGAAGCTTTCTTT | CASSLRRSMNTEAFF
17 | TRBJ1-1 | . | TRBV11-2 | . | TGTGCCAGCAGCTTAATAATATCGGTCAGGGGTGACACTGAAGCTTTCTTT | CASSLIISVRGDTEAFF
15 | TRBJ1-1 | . | TRBV28 | . | TGTGCCAGCAGTTTAGGTTGGCAGATGAACACTGAAGCTTTCTTT | CASSLGWQMNTEAFF
16 | TRBJ2-6 | . | TRBV7-2 | . | TGTGCCAGCAGCCATGGGGGGGCCTCTGGGGCCAACGTCCTGACTTTC | CASSHGGASGANVLTF
13 | TRBJ2-3 | . | TRBV7-9 | . | TGTGCCAGCAGCTCACAGGGAACAGATACGCAGTATTTT | CASSSQGTDTQYF
16 | TRBJ2-2 | TRBD2 | TRBV7-9 | . | TGTGCCAGCAGCTTGCAACTAGCGGGAGGAGCCGGGGAGCTGTTTTTT | CASSLQLAGGAGELFF
15 | TRBJ2-3 | TRBD2 | TRBV6-6 | . | TGTGCCAGCAGTACCACTAGCGGGTGGACAGATACGCAGTATTTT | CASSTTSGWTDTQYF
14 | TRBJ2-3 | . | TRBV6-4 | . | TGTGCCAGCAGTGCGATAGCGGGCACAGATACGCAGTATTTT | CASSAIAGTDTQYF
14 | TRBJ2-7 | . | TRBV27 | . | TGTGCCAGCAGTCCACAACCCAACACCTACGAGCAGTACTTC | CASSPQPNTYEQYF
16 | TRBJ2-4 | TRBD1 | TRBV5-6 | few | TGTGCCAGCAGCTTGGCGGGACAGATAGCCAAAAACATTCAGTACTTC | CASSLAGQIAKNIQYF
14 | TRBJ2-3 | . | TRBV30 | . | TGTGCCTGGCGCGCGGGGTCGATTGGAGATACGCAGTATTTT | CAWRAGSIGDTQYF
15 | TRBJ2-7 | . | TRBV11-1 | once | TGTGCCAGCAGCTTATCGGGGACTGTCTCCTACGAGCAGTACTTC | CASSLSGTVSYEQYF
14 | TRBJ2-2 | . | TRBV7-3 | . | TGTGCCAGCAGCTTAATACAGGGCACCGGGGAGCTGTTTTTT | CASSLIQGTGELFF
15 | TRBJ2-1 | TRBD2 | TRBV4-1 | . | TGCGCAACAGGGCGGGAGGGGACGGGGCGCAATGAGCAGTTCTTC | CATGREGTGRNEQFF
20 | TRBJ2-2 | TRBD1 | TRBV6-6 | . | TGTGCCAGCAGTCTGAGCAGGGACAGGGAGGGGAGTGGTAACACCGGGGAGCTGTTTTTT | CASSLSRDREGSGNTGELFF
16 | TRBJ2-1 | TRBD2 | TRBV25-1 | . | TGTGCCAGCAGTGAATTAGAGCGGGGGTTATACAATGAGCAGTTCTTC | CASSELERGLYNEQFF
14 | TRBJ1-5 | . | TRBV25-1 | . | TGTGCCAGCAGTGCGTCGACACAAAATCAGCCCCAGCATTTT | CASSASTQNQPQHF
15 | TRBJ1-4 | . | TRBV5-1 | . | TGCGCCAGCAGCTTAAACAGGGCAACTAATGAAAAACTGTTTTTT | CASSLNRATNEKLFF
15 | TRBJ2-1 | . | TRBV4-1 | few | TGCGCCAGCAGCCAAGATCAGCGGGCGTACAATGAGCAGTTCTTC | CASSQDQRAYNEQFF
17 | TRBJ2-7 | . | TRBV3-1/TRBV3-2 | . | TGTGCCAGCAGCCACGCCAGACTGGAGTTCTCCTCCTACGAGCAGTACTTC | CASSHARLEFSSYEQYF
15 | TRBJ1-2 | TRBD1 | TRBV30 | few | TGTGCCTGGAGTGGAAAGGACAGGGGCCGGAGTGGCTACACCTTC | CAWSGKDRGRSGYTF
19 | TRBJ2-1 | . | TRBV7-8 | . | TGTGCCAGCAGCTCTGGGGGCTCTAGCGGAGGGTTGGCATTGGCTGAGCAGTTCTTC | CASSSGGSSGGLALAEQFF
14 | TRBJ1-1 | . | TRBV2 | . | TGTGCCAGCAGTTTTGGGCTGGGTCCCTCCGAAGCTTTCTTT | CASSFGLGPSEAFF
17 | TRBJ2-7 | TRBD1 | TRBV6-2/TRBV6-3 | . | TGTGCCAGCAGTTACCTCCGACCTCCGGGACAGGGAGGTGAGCAGTACTTC | CASSYLRPPGQGGEQYF
15 | TRBJ1-6 | . | TRBV13 | . | TGTGCCAGCAGCTCCCAGACAGTGGGTGATTCACCCCTCCACTTT | CASSSQTVGDSPLHF
14 | TRBJ2-3 | TRBD1 | TRBV29-1 | few | TGCAGCACCCCCGGGACAGGGCCAACAGATACGCAGTATTTT | CSTPGTGPTDTQYF
12 | TRBJ2-7 | . | TRBV10-2 | . | TGCGCCAGCAATGACGTTACCTACGAGCAGTACTTC | CASNDVTYEQYF
16 | TRBJ2-1 | TRBD2 | TRBV4-2 | once | TGTGCCAGCAGCCAAGAACAAGCGGGGGTCTACAATGAGCAGTTCTTC | CASSQEQAGVYNEQFF
15 | TRBJ1-1 | . | TRBV7-9 | . | TGTGCCAGCAGTGAACTACAGGGTACGGGCACTGAAGCTTTCTTT | CASSELQGTGTEAFF
15 | TRBJ2-7 | . | TRBV28 | . | TGTGCCAGCAGTTCCTCGAACAGCGGCCAGGGGAAGCAGTACTTC | CASSSSNSGQGKQYF
15 | TRBJ1-2 | . | TRBV6-5 | few | TGTGCCAGCAGGCCCCTGGGTGGGGGCAACTATGGCTACACCTTC | CASRPLGGGNYGYTF
14 | TRBJ1-5 | . | TRBV28 | . | TGTGCCAGCATTCAGGTTGGGGGGAATCAGCCCCAGCATTTT | CASIQVGGNQPQHF
14 | TRBJ2-2 | . | TRBV11-2 | once | TGTGCCAGCAGCTCCCCCCGGACAACCGGGGAGCTGTTTTTT | CASSSPRTTGELFF
15 | TRBJ1-6 | TRBD1 | TRBV5-5 | . | TGTGCCAGCAGCTTCTCTCAAACAGGGGAATCACCCCTCCACTTT | CASSFSQTGESPLHF
16 | TRBJ1-1 | . | TRBV11-3 | . | TGTGCCAGCAGCTTAGCGCAATGGGGGCGGAACACTGAAGCTTTCTTT | CASSLAQWGRNTEAFF
14 | TRBJ2-5 | . | TRBV14 | . | TGTGCCAGCAGCCAAGGAGTAGCAGGGGAGACCCAGTACTTC | CASSQGVAGETQYF
13 | TRBJ2-2 | . | TRBV10-3 | . | TGTGCCATCAGTGTCACTAGCACCGGGGAGCTGTTTTTT | CAISVTSTGELFF
15 | TRBJ2-2 | TRBD1 | TRBV19 | . | TGTGCCAGTAAATGGACAGGGACCAACACCGGGGAGCTGTTTTTT | CASKWTGTNTGELFF
13 | TRBJ1-1 | TRBD1 | TRBV27 | . | TGTGCCAGCAGGCCTTCGACAGGGGGTGAAGCTTTCTTT | CASRPSTGGEAFF
14 | TRBJ2-4 | TRBD2 | TRBV6-2/TRBV6-3 | medium-sized | TGTGCCAGCAGTCTCCGGACTAGCCGGGACATTCAGTACTTC | CASSLRTSRDIQYF
16 | TRBJ1-1 | TRBD1 | TRBV14 | . | TGTGCCAGCAGCCAGTTGGACAGGGGACGGGGGACTGAAGCTTTCTTT | CASSQLDRGRGTEAFF
13 | TRBJ1-2 | TRBD1 | TRBV7-9 | . | TGTGCCAGCAGCGTACAGGGGTCCTATGGCTACACCTTC | CASSVQGSYGYTF
16 | TRBJ1-1 | TRBD1 | TRBV19 | . | TGTGCCAGCCGTCTCTCAGGGGGCGTCGAGAACACTGAAGCTTTCTTT | CASRLSGGVENTEAFF
13 | TRBJ2-2 | . | TRBV19 | . | TGTGCCAGTAGTATACAGAACACCGGGGAGCTGTTTTTT | CASSIQNTGELFF
16 | TRBJ2-2 | . | TRBV4-2 | . | TGTGCCAGCAGCCACTGGGGCTTTGCGTCGACCGGGGAGCTGTTTTTT | CASSHWGFASTGELFF
14 | TRBJ2-7 | TRBD1 | TRBV13 | . | TGTGCCAGCAGCACCGGGACAGGGGGTTTTCAGCAGTACTTC | CASSTGTGGFQQYF
17 | TRBJ1-2 | TRBD1 | TRBV5-1 | . | TGCGCCAGCAGCGAATACCCTGAAGGACAGGGGATCTATGGCTACACCTTC | CASSEYPEGQGIYGYTF
12 | TRBJ2-7 | TRBD1 | TRBV28 | once | TGTGCCAGCAGGCCACAGGGGGGCGAGCAGTACTTC | CASRPQGGEQYF
14 | TRBJ2-3 | TRBD1 | TRBV10-3 | . | TGTGCCATCACTCGGGACAGCGCGACAGATACGCAGTATTTT | CAITRDSATDTQYF